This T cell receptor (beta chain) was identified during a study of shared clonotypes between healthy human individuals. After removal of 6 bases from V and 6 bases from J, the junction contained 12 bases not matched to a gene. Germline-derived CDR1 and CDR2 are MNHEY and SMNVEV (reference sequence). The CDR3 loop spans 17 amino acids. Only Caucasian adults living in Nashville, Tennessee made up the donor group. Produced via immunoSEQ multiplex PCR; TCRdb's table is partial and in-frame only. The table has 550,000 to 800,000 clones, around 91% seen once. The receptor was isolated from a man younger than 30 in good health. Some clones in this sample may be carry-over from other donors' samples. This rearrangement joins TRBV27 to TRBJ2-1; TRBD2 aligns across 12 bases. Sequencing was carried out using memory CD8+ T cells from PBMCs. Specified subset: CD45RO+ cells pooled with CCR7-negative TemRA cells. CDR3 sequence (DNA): TGTGCCAGCAGACCGACGCCAACTAGCGGGAGGCTCAATGAGCAGTTCTTC. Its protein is CASRPTPTSGRLNEQFF.